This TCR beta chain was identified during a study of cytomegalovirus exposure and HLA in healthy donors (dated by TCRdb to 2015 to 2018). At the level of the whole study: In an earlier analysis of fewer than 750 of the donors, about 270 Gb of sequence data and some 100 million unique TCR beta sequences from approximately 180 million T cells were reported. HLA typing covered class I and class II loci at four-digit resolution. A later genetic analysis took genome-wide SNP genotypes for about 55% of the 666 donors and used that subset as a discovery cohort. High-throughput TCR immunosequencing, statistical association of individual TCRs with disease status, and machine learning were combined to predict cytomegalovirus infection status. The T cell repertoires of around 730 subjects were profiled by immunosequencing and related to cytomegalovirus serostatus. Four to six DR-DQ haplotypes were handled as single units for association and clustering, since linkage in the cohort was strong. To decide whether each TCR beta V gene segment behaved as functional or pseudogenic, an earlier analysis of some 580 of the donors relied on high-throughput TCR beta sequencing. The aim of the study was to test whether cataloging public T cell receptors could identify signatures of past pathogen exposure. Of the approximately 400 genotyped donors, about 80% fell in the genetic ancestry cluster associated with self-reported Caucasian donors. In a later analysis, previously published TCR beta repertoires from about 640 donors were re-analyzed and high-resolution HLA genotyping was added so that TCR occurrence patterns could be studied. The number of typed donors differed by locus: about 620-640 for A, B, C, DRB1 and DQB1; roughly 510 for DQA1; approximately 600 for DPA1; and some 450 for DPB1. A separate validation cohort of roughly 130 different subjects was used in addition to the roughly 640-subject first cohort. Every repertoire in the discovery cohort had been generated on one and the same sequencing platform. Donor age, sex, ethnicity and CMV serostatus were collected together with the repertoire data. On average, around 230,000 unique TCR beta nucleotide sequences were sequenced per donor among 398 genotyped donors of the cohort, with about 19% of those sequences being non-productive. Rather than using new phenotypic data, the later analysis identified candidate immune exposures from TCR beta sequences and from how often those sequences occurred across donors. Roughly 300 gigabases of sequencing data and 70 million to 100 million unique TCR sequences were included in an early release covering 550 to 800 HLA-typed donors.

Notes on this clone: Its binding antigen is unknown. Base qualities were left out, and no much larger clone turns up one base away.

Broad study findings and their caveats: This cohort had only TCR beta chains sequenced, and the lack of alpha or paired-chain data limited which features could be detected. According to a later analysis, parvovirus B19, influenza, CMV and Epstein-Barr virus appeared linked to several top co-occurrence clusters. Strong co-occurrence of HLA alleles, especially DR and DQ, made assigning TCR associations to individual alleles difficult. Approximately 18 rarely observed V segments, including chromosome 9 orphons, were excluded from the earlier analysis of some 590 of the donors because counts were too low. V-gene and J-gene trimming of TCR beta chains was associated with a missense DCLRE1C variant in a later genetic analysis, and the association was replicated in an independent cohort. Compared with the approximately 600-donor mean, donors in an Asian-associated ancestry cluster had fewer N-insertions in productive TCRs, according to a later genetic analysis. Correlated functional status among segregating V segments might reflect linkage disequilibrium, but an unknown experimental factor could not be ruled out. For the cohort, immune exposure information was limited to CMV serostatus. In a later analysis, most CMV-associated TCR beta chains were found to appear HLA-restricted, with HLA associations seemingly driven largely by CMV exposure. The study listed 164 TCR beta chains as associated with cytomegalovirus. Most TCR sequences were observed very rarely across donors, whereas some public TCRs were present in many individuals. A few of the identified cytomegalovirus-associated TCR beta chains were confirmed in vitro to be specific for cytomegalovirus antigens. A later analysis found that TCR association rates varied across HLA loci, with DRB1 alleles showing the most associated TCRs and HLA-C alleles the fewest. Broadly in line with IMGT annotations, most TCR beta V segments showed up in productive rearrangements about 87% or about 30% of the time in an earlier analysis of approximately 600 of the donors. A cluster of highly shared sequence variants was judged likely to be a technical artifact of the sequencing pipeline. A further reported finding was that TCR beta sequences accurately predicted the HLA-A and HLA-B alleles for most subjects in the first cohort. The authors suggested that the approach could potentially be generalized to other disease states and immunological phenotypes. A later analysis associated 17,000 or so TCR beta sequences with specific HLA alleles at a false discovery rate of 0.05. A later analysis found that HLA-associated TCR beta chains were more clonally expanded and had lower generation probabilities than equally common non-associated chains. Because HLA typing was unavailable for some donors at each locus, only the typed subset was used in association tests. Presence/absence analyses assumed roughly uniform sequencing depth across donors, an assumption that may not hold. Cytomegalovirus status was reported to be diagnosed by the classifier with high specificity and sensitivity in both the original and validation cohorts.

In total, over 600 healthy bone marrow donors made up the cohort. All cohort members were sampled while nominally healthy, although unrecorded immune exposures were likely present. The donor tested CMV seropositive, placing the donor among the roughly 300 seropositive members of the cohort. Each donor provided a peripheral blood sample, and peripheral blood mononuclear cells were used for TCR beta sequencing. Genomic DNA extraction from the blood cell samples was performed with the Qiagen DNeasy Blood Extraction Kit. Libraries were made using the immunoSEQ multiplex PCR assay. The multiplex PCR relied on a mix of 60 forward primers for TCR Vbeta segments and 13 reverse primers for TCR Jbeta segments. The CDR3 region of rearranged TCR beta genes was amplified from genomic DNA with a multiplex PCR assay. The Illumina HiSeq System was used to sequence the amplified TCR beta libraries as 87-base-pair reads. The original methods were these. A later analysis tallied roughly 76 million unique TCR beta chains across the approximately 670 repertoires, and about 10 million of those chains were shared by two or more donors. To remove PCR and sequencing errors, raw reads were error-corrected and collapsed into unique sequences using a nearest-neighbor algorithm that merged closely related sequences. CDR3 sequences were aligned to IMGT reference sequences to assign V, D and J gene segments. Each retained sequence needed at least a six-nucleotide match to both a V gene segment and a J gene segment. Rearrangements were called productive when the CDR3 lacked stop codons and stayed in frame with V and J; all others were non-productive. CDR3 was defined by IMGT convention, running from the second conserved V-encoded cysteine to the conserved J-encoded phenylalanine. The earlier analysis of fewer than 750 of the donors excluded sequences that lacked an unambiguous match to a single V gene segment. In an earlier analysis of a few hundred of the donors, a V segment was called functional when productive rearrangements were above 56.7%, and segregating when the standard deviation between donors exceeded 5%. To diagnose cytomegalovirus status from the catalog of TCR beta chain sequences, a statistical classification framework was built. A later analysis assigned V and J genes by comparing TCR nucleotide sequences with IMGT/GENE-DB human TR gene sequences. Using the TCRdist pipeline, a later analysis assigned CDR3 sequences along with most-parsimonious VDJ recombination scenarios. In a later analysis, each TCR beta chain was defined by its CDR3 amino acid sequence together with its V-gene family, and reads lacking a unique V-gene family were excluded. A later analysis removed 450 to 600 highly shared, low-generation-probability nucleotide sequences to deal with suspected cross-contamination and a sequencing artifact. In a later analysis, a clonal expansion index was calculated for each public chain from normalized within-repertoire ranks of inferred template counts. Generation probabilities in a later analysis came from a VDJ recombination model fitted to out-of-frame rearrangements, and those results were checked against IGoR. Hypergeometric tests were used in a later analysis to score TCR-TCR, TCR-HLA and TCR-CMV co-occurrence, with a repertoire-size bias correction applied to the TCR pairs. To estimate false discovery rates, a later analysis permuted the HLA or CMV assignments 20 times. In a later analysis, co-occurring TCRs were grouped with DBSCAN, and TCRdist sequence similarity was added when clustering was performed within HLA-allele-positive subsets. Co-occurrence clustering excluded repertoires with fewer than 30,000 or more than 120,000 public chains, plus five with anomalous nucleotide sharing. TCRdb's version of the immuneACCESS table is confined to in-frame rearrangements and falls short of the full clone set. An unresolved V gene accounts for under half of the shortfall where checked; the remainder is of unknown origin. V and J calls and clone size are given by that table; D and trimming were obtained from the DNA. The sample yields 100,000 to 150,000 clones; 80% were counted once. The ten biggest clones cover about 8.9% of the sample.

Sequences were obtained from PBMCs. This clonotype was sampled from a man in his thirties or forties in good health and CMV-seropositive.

The DNA is TGTGCCAGCAGCCTCCAGGCCTTTGGGGCCAACGTCCTGACTTTC. It specifies CASSLQAFGANVLTF. The V and J segments used are TRBV13 and TRBJ2-6, with the D gene too uncertain to name. Including cysteine and phenylalanine, the CDR3 has 15 amino acids. Only the CDR3 part of the read is kept: 45 bases, read in frame from the first base. The germline V gene (reference sequence) specifies PRHDT as CDR1 and FYEKMQ as CDR2. V sheds 5 bases and J sheds 3 bases, leaving 11 bases between their ends. The entire variable domain, with the stretches around the CDR3 drawn from the reference TRBV13 and TRBJ2-6 proteins, is AAGVIQSPRHLIKEKRETATLKCYPIPRHDTVYWYQQGPGQDPQFLISFYEKMQSDKGSIPDRFSAQQFSDYHSELNMSSLELGDSALYFCASSLQAFGANVLTFGAGSRLTVL.